The clone carrying this T cell receptor (beta chain) appeared a single time. No antigen is known for it. Total RNA was isolated from each sample in quantities of at least 6 micrograms. The sample comes from a study of blood T cells in healthy people across ages. Germline lookup yields CDR1 PRHDT and CDR2 FYEKMQ (reference sequence). J gave up 3 bases and V 1 base, and 11 bases lay outside the gene matches. The CDR3 runs to 19 residues. A J-beta primer mix and a sample-barcoded 5' primer were used in a second PCR of roughly 6 to 11 cycles. Each cDNA molecule received a tag from a template-switch adaptor that had 12 random nucleotides. MiXCR, applied by TCRdb to the 5' RACE reads, yields one record per CDR3 protein. The sample shows some 1,800,000 distinct CDR3 sequences, 39% of them seen only once. Study results and limitations: TCR beta diversity, measured per million T cells, fell in a roughly linear way with age.

This chain uses TRBV13 with TRBJ2-2; 10 bases are shared with TRBD2. This TCR came from a human donor in good health. Input material: blood. CDR3 in DNA: TGTGCCAGCAGCTTAGTCCTAGCGGGGGCTCCGATCCACACCGGGGAGCTGTTTTTT. It codes for CASSLVLAGAPIHTGELFF. Full variable domain (rest looked up from reference TRBV13 and TRBJ2-2): AAGVIQSPRHLIKEKRETATLKCYPIPRHDTVYWYQQGPGQDPQFLISFYEKMQSDKGSIPDRFSAQQFSDYHSELNMSSLELGDSALYFCASSLVLAGAPIHTGELFFGEGSRLTVL.